These 32 T cell receptor beta chains share one sample of origin, sequenced in a study of radiotherapy plus CTLA-4 blockade in lung cancer. Clones were sequenced by immunoSEQ multiplex PCR, and TCRdb holds only the in-frame ones, with some missing. This table holds around 53,000 clones, approximately 86% found once. The specimen comprised peripheral blood, sampled from a patient treated with radiotherapy plus ipilimumab. The receptors originated from a human donor with non-small cell lung cancer that progressed on radiotherapy plus ipilimumab. Some clones in this sample may be carry-over from other donors' samples.

The J gene is TRBJ2-7, the V gene TRBV7-6; D not resolved. The CDR3 has 14 amino acids. The V gene's germline CDR1 is SGHVS and CDR2 FNYEAQ. Trimming left V 5 bases short and J 2 bases short, with 13 bases between. Written as DNA, the CDR3 is TGTGCCAGCAGCCCGCGACACAACACCTACGAGCAGTACTTC. Protein sequence: CASSPRHNTYEQYF.

This chain connects TRBV5-6 to TRBJ2-5; 13 bases match TRBD2. The DNA matches TRBJ2-7 better at its end, which makes the J call doubtful. There are 16 residues in the CDR3. Germline V gene lookup returns CDR1 SGHDT and CDR2 YYEEEE. The CDR3 nucleotides read TGTGCCAGCAGCTCCCTGAAACTAGCGGGAGGGTACGAGCAGTACTTC. Protein: CASSSLKLAGGYEQYF.

This clone was counted between two and nine times. This chain links TRBV7-8 with TRBJ1-1, with no clear D. The CDR3 sequence is 13 residues long. Trimming cost V 1 base and J 5 bases, with 8 bases left between them. Germline CDR1 reads SGHVS; CDR2 reads FQNEAQ. This CDR3 reads CASSLVRGTEAFF. The CDR3 bases are TGTGCCAGCAGCTTAGTTCGAGGTACTGAAGCTTTCTTT.

The chain carries TRBV4-3 and TRBJ2-1; D may be TRBD1 (5 bases). CDR3 length: 15 residues. Germline V gene data show CDR1 as LGHNA and CDR2 as YSLEER. Trimming took off 0 bases at V and 4 bases at J, with 10 bases between the two ends. CDR3 in DNA: TGCGCCAGCAGCCAAGACTGGACACTTTACAATGAGCAGTTCTTC. This encodes CASSQDWTLYNEQFF.

This rearrangement joins TRBV18 to TRBJ1-5; TRBD1 agrees at 8 bases. The CDR3 has 16 residues. Looked up from germline, CDR1 is KGHSH and CDR2 is LQKENI. J gave up 6 bases and V 1 base, and 8 bases lay outside the gene matches. This chain's CDR3 is CASSPRGQGAVQPQHF. CDR3 nucleotides: TGTGCCAGCTCACCACGGGGGCAGGGGGCCGTTCAGCCCCAGCATTTT.

The chain couples TRBV18 to TRBJ1-3; unclear D gene. CDR3 size: 14 residues. The germline CDR1 and CDR2 sequences are KGHSH and LQKENI. The V and J ends lost 2 bases and 4 bases respectively, with 9 bases between them. CDR3 region: CASSPNGVGNTIYF. In nucleotides, the CDR3 is TGTGCCAGCTCACCAAACGGGGTCGGAAACACCATATATTTT. Based on the CDR3 plus reference TRBV18 and TRBJ1-3, the full variable domain is NAGVMQNPRHLVRRRGQEARLRCSPMKGHSHVYWYRQLPEEGLKFMVYLQKENIIDESGMPKERFSAEFPKEGPSILRIQQVVRGDSAAYFCASSPNGVGNTIYFGEGSWLTVV.

The rearrangement links TRBV2 to TRBJ2-3, with unresolved D. V was clipped by 2 bases and J by 0 bases, with 9 bases between them. The CDR3 contains 15 residues. CDR1 is SNHLY, CDR2 FYNNEI, per germline. CDR3 residues: CASSEQASSTDTQYF. The CDR3 bases are TGTGCCAGCAGTGAACAAGCGTCTAGCACAGATACGCAGTATTTT.

The genes are TRBV5-4 and TRBJ1-5; 10 nucleotides agree with TRBD1. The trim removed 2 bases at V and 5 bases at J, leaving 1 base unmatched. CDR1 SGHNT and CDR2 YYREEE come from the germline V gene (reference sequence). The CDR3 spans 14 residues. CDR3 bases: TGTGCCAGCAGCTTCGGGACAGGGGATCAGCCCCAGCATTTT. Its protein product is CASSFGTGDQPQHF. The full variable domain, in which reference TRBV5-4 and TRBJ1-5 provide the parts outside the CDR3, is ETGVTQSPTHLIKTRGQQVTLRCSSQSGHNTVSWYQQALGQGPQFIFQYYREEENGRGNFPPRFSGLQFPNYSSELNVNALELDDSALYLCASSFGTGDQPQHFGDGTRLSIL.

V is TRBV28 and J is TRBJ2-5; maybe TRBD1 (5 bases). The CDR3 totals 13 residues. From germline, CDR1 is MDHEN and CDR2 SYDVKM. V lost 7 bases, J lost 4 bases, and 13 bases lay in between. CDR3 sequence reads: CASTLTGRETQYF. For the CDR3, the DNA is TGTGCCAGCACCCTAACAGGTCGAGAGACCCAGTACTTC.

The chain has TRBV29-1 and TRBJ1-2, with D maybe TRBD1 (6 bases). Deletions cut 6 bases from V and 6 bases from J, with 26 bases between. The germline gives CDR1 SQVTM, CDR2 ANQGSEA. CDR3 length equals 16 residues. CDR3 nucleotide sequence: TGCAGCGTCGCTTGGACAGCAAGTATTTTGGTCAATGGCTACACCTTC. Protein: CSVAWTASILVNGYTF.

This clone was recorded only once. This chain connects TRBV19 to TRBJ2-2; D perhaps matches TRBD2 (6 bases). The CDR3 spans 14 residues. The germline V gene has CDR1 LNHDA and CDR2 SQIVND (reference sequence). Trimming left V 1 base short and J 6 bases short, with 9 bases between. DNA of the CDR3: TGTGCCAGTAGTATAGGACTAGATGCCGGGGAGCTGTTTTTT. Encoded protein: CASSIGLDAGELFF.

The gene calls are TRBV5-1 and TRBJ2-7; 7 positions agree with TRBD1. CDR1 and CDR2 (germline): SGHRS, YFSETQ. J gave up 2 bases and V 6 bases, and 5 bases lay outside the gene matches. The CDR3 has 13 residues. The CDR3 is CASNPGQTYEQYF. The DNA for the CDR3 is TGCGCCAGCAACCCGGGACAGACCTACGAGCAGTACTTC.

The chain employs TRBV6-1 and TRBJ1-5; 7 bases map to TRBD1. Trimming removed 6 bases from V and 5 bases from J; junction bases left unmatched: 4. The CDR3 is 13 amino acids. CDR1 and CDR2 from the germline V gene are MNHNS and SASEGT. CDR3 nucleotides: TGTGCCAGCAGACGTACAGGGGATCAGCCCCAGCATTTT. Translated, it gives CASRRTGDQPQHF.

The CDR3 region has the DNA TGTGCCAGCAGTGGGGGCGCCATTGAAAAACTGTTTTTT. Amino acid sequence: CASSGGAIEKLFF. The chain employs TRBV2 and TRBJ1-4, with D perhaps matching TRBD1 (5 bases). The CDR3 runs 13 residues. Germline V gene sequence: CDR1 SNHLY, CDR2 FYNNEI. With 4 bases removed from V and 7 bases from J, the gap between germline ends came to 10 bases.

This rearrangement joins TRBV7-3 to TRBJ1-4, with TRBD1 matching 8 bases. The CDR3 spans 15 residues. V lost 5 bases and J lost 2; bases outside the gene matches: 4. Germline CDR1 and CDR2: SGHTA and FQGTGA. The CDR3 sequence is CASSPSGGTNEKLFF. The CDR3, as DNA: TGTGCCAGCAGCCCCTCAGGGGGCACTAATGAAAAACTGTTTTTT.

V is TRBV6-1 and J is TRBJ2-3, with 9 bases matching TRBD2. The V gene's germline CDR1 is MNHNS and CDR2 SASEGT. CDR3 length: 14 amino acids. J was trimmed by 4 bases and V by 8 bases; bases with no gene match: 7. CDR3 residues: CASLASGESDTQYF. DNA for the CDR3: TGTGCCAGCCTGGCTAGCGGGGAATCAGATACGCAGTATTTT.

This clone was observed a single time. V gene TRBV2 combines with J gene TRBJ1-2; possibly TRBD1 for D (6 bases). V gave up 5 bases and J gave up 7 bases, with 20 bases separating them. This CDR3 contains 15 residues. Germline-derived CDR1 and CDR2 are SNHLY and FYNNEI. The DNA for the CDR3 is TGTGCCAGCAGTCCGCGGACAGTTTCTCTAACTGGCTACACCTTC. Residues: CASSPRTVSLTGYTF.

This sequence joins TRBV6-1 and TRBJ2-7; 14 nucleotides align to TRBD2. The CDR3 consists of 19 residues. The germline V gene has CDR1 MNHNS and CDR2 SASEGT. The V segment lost 3 bases and the J segment 3 bases; nucleotides outside the gene matches: 13. CDR3 protein: CASSDRWTSGRQRDYEQYF. In DNA, the CDR3 is TGTGCCAGCAGTGACCGATGGACTAGCGGGAGGCAAAGAGACTACGAGCAGTACTTC.

CDR3 sequence (DNA): TGTGCCAGCACCGAACCGGGGAAAGAGACCCAGTACTTC. Its translation is CASTEPGKETQYF. The chain recombines TRBV27 with TRBJ2-5, with TRBD2 as a possible D gene (5 bases). Trimming pared 7 bases from V and 3 bases from J, leaving 12 bases between. The CDR3 sequence is 13 residues long. CDR1 MNHEY and CDR2 SMNVEV come from the germline V gene (reference sequence).

In DNA form, the CDR3 reads TGTGCCAGTAGTGTCGGGACAGGGACGACTGAGCAGTTCTTC. This encodes CASSVGTGTTEQFF. This chain joins TRBV19 and TRBJ2-1; 9 bases are shared with TRBD1. The CDR3 runs 14 residues. Per the germline V gene, CDR1 is LNHDA and CDR2 is SQIVND (reference sequence). V shed 5 bases, J shed 9 bases, and the junction held 8 bases outside the gene matches.

The rearrangement joins TRBV25-1 to TRBJ2-1, with a possible D match to TRBD1 (5 bases). The V end lost 3 bases, the J end lost 5 bases, and 17 bases lay between the germline ends. This CDR3 has 16 amino acids. Per germline, CDR1 MGHDK and CDR2 SYGVNS. CDR3 sequence reads: CASSESSGAVNNEQFF. CDR3 DNA: TGTGCCAGCAGTGAGTCCTCTGGGGCTGTCAACAATGAGCAGTTCTTC.

This clone came up once. The V call is TRBV27, the J call TRBJ1-2, with 9 bases that match TRBD1. V trimming: 7 bases; J trimming: 6 bases; junction bases outside the gene matches: 9. This CDR3 has 14 amino acids. The germline V gene has CDR1 MNHEY and CDR2 SMNVEV (reference sequence). The CDR3 DNA reads as TGTGCCAGCACCTCGGGACAGGGAGTCCATGGCTACACCTTC. The encoded protein is CASTSGQGVHGYTF.

The chain combines TRBV7-3 with TRBJ2-3, with 9 bases that match TRBD1. Germline CDR1 reads SGHTA; CDR2 reads FQGTGA. V lost 5 bases, J lost 1 base, and 4 bases stayed unmatched. The length of the CDR3 is 15 residues. The CDR3 nucleotides are TGTGCCAGCAGCCTGGACAGGGGTGGCACAGATACGCAGTATTTT. Translation: CASSLDRGGTDTQYF.

This clone was observed a handful of times. The rearrangement links TRBV6-5 to TRBJ2-7; 7 nucleotides match TRBD1. Germline CDR1 reads MNHEY; CDR2 reads SVGAGI. The V gene end was trimmed by 6 bases and the J gene end by 6 bases; junction bases not matched to a gene: 11. This CDR3 comprises 14 residues. CDR3 loop: CASRPEGARREQYF. The CDR3 nucleotides read TGTGCCAGCAGACCCGAGGGGGCGCGTCGCGAGCAGTACTTC.

As DNA, the CDR3 is TGTGCCAGTAGTACGGTGAGCTCCTACGAGCAGTACTTC. It is translated as CASSTVSSYEQYF. J is TRBJ2-7 and V is TRBV19; D is unclear. CDR3 size: 13 residues. Deletions cut 4 bases from V and 0 bases from J, with 7 bases between. CDR1 is LNHDA and CDR2 is SQIVND in the germline V gene (reference sequence).

This chain uses TRBV14 with TRBJ2-1; D gene ambiguous. The CDR3 totals 13 residues. Germline CDR1 SGHDN, CDR2 FVKESK. The V gene lost 1 base and the J gene lost 10 bases, with 11 bases spanning the gap. This chain's CDR3 is CASSQGYSWEQFF. DNA for the CDR3: TGTGCCAGCAGCCAAGGTTACTCCTGGGAGCAGTTCTTC.

This clone appeared once. V is TRBV7-2 and J is TRBJ1-5; D is unresolved. Per the germline V gene, CDR1 is SGHTA and CDR2 is FQGNSA. Deletions cut 3 bases from V and 0 bases from J, with 6 bases between. This CDR3 contains 14 residues. Here the CDR3 DNA reads TGTGCCAGCAGCTTTACAAATAGCAATCAGCCCCAGCATTTT. Residues: CASSFTNSNQPQHF.

The chain has TRBV11-1 and TRBJ2-7, with 9 bases lining up with TRBD2. The germline CDR1 and CDR2 sequences are SGHAT and FQDESV (reference sequence). Unmatched junction bases numbered 5, after V lost 1 base and J lost 4 bases. The CDR3 is made up of 15 amino acids. Here the CDR3 reads CASSLGSSGDYEQYF. The CDR3 DNA sequence: TGTGCCAGCAGCTTAGGTTCTAGCGGGGATTACGAGCAGTACTTC.

V usage is TRBV5-1 and J usage is TRBJ2-3, with D perhaps TRBD2 (7 bases). The CDR3 sequence is 16 residues long. Germline V gene sequence: CDR1 SGHRS, CDR2 YFSETQ. V lost 4 bases to trimming and J lost 0 bases, with 15 bases between them. The DNA of the CDR3 is TGCGCCAGCAGCAGCGGGGAGGGGGGGAGCACAGATACGCAGTATTTT. Its translation: CASSSGEGGSTDTQYF. The variable domain in full, with the rest retrieved from reference TRBV5-1 and TRBJ2-3, is KAGVTQTPRYLIKTRGQQVTLSCSPISGHRSVSWYQQTPGQGLQFLFEYFSETQRNKGNFPGRFSGRQFSNSRSEMNVSTLELGDSALYLCASSSGEGGSTDTQYFGPGTRLTVL.

This rearrangement joins TRBV15 to TRBJ2-5; D is uncertain. The J call may not be correct, given that the DNA end is closer to TRBJ2-7. Germline V lookup: CDR1 LNHNV, CDR2 YYDKDF (reference sequence). This CDR3 region has 18 residues. CDR3 sequence reads: CATSRESLKELSSYEQYF. CDR3 bases: TGTGCCACCAGCAGGGAAAGCCTGAAGGAGCTAAGCTCCTACGAGCAGTACTTC.

This clone was seen once. An end of the junction does not agree with germline; a read error may underlie this. This chain connects TRBV5-1 to TRBJ1-2; 7 bases line up with TRBD1. This CDR3 has 10 amino acids. Germline V gene data show CDR1 as SGHRS and CDR2 as YFSETQ. The CDR3 is CASILGTADF. The CDR3 bases are TGCGCCAGCATTTTAGGGACAGCCGACTTC.

The genes are TRBV9 and TRBJ2-1, with no clear D. Trimming left V 0 bases short and J 3 bases short, with 4 bases between. This CDR3 has 13 amino acids. Germline V lookup: CDR1 SGDLS, CDR2 YYNGEE. CDR3 bases: TGTGCCAGCAGCGTAGGAGACTACAATGAGCAGTTCTTC. Protein: CASSVGDYNEQFF.